Listed below are T cell receptor beta chains from one sample, sequenced in a study of circulating CD8 cells and anti-PD-1 response in melanoma. TCRdb recomputed calls from the reads with MiXCR, one row per CDR3 protein. The sample yields over a thousand distinct CDR3 sequences, under 7% seen once. Sequencing was performed on CD8+ T cells from PBMCs, taken at baseline or after one month of anti-PD-1 therapy (not recorded which). The receptor source for this set is a human donor with melanoma. The CDR3 runs from the conserved cysteine through the conserved F or W. A D gene is named only where the DNA matches it firmly. Only part of the rows carry a size: once, few, many, or a class if the clone is expanded.

DNA,CDR3,V,J,D,size
TGTGCCAGCAGTTTATCCTCCCCCGGGGCCAGCTACAATGAGCAGTTCTTC,CASSLSSPGASYNEQFF,TRBV28,TRBJ2-1,NA,medium-sized
TGTGCCAGCAGCCAAACGACCCGGGCACACAATGAGCAGCTCTTC,CASSQTTRAHNEQLF,TRBV28,TRBJ2-1,NA,NA
TGTGCCTGGAGTGGGCTGGGGTCAGATACGCAGTATTTT,CAWSGLGSDTQYF,TRBV30,TRBJ2-3,NA,medium-sized
TGCAGCGCCGGGGACAGGGAGACCTACGAGCAGTACTTC,CSAGDRETYEQYF,TRBV29-1,TRBJ2-7,TRBD1,medium-sized
TGTGCCAGCAGCCCTAATGTTGAGCAGTACTTC,CASSPNVEQYF,TRBV28,TRBJ2-7,NA,large
TGTGCCAGCAGTAGACAGGGAACAGATACGCAGTATTTT,CASSRQGTDTQYF,TRBV6-5,TRBJ2-3,TRBD1,medium-sized
TGTGCCACACTTTTAAACACTGAAGCTTTCTTT,CATLLNTEAFF,TRBV19,TRBJ1-1,NA,NA
TGTGCCAGCAGCCTGGTCCGAGCCGGCAATGAGCAGTTCTTC,CASSLVRAGNEQFF,TRBV11-2,TRBJ2-1,NA,medium-sized
TGTGCCAGCGATTTGACCGGGACAAACGGCTACACCTTC,CASDLTGTNGYTF,TRBV12-3/TRBV12-4,TRBJ1-2,NA,medium-sized
TGTGCCAGTAGTCCTACAGGGGGGGTCTACGAGCAGTACTTC,CASSPTGGVYEQYF,TRBV19,TRBJ2-7,NA,NA
TGTGCCAGCAGTCCCACGTCGACAGGCATGGAGACCCAGTACTTC,CASSPTSTGMETQYF,TRBV28,TRBJ2-5,NA,large
TGCGCCAGCAGCACCCCGACAGGGGTGGACACCGGGGAGCTGTTTTTT,CASSTPTGVDTGELFF,TRBV4-1,TRBJ2-2,TRBD1,large
TGCAGTGGGACTAGCGGGGGGGAAAACATTCAGTACTTC,CSGTSGGENIQYF,TRBV20-1,TRBJ2-4,TRBD2,medium-sized
TGTGCCAGCAGCCGGCGGGCCCCCGACCCTTGCGAGCAGTACTTC,CASSRRAPDPCEQYF,TRBV28,TRBJ2-7,NA,medium-sized
TGTGCCACCTCGTCCGGGACTAGTCACTACGAGCAGTACTTC,CATSSGTSHYEQYF,TRBV6-5,TRBJ2-7,TRBD2,medium-sized
TGTGCCAGCAGTTCCCCTTACCGTAGCAATCAGCCCCAGCATTTT,CASSSPYRSNQPQHF,TRBV27,TRBJ1-5,NA,large
TGTGCCAGTAGGCCGGGACAGGGTGTAGGCTACACCTTC,CASRPGQGVGYTF,TRBV19,TRBJ1-2,TRBD1,few
TGTGCCAGCAGCCAAGGAGCGGGCAGCACAGATACGCAGTATTTT,CASSQGAGSTDTQYF,TRBV14,TRBJ2-3,NA,large
TGTGCCAGCAGCCCCCGGGAGGGGGCGAAGTCCTACGAGCAGTACTTC,CASSPREGAKSYEQYF,TRBV28,TRBJ2-7,NA,NA
TGTGCCAGCAGTTGGGGGACAGGGGGCGAAGCTTTCTTT,CASSWGTGGEAFF,TRBV28,TRBJ1-1,TRBD1,few
TGCGCCAGCAGCCAAGAAGAGTTGAACACTGAAGCTTTCTTT,CASSQEELNTEAFF,TRBV4-1,TRBJ1-1,NA,medium-sized
TGTGCCAGCAGTTACTCCTGGGGGGACAGACCCTACGAGCAGTACTTC,CASSYSWGDRPYEQYF,TRBV6-2/TRBV6-3,TRBJ2-7,NA,medium-sized
TGTGCCAGCAGTGAAACTTTCGGTACACCCCTCCACTTT,CASSETFGTPLHF,TRBV2,TRBJ1-6,NA,large
TGCAGTGCCTGGGAGGGACTTTTCAACACAGATACGCAGTATTTT,CSAWEGLFNTDTQYF,TRBV20-1,TRBJ2-3,TRBD2,large
TGTGCCAGTAGTACGGACAGATTTGGCAATCAGCCCCAGCATTTT,CASSTDRFGNQPQHF,TRBV19,TRBJ1-5,NA,medium-sized
TGTGCTAGTGGTTTGGGGGACGCTTCTGGAAACACCATATATTTT,CASGLGDASGNTIYF,TRBV12-5,TRBJ1-3,NA,large
TGTGCCAGCAGTTTCGGGGGAGATACGCAGTATTTT,CASSFGGDTQYF,TRBV27,TRBJ2-3,NA,large
TGTGCCAGCAGCGGGACAGGGGCATACGAGCAGTACTTC,CASSGTGAYEQYF,TRBV25-1,TRBJ2-7,TRBD1,large
TGTGCCAGCAGTGACGGGGGGAGGACTTTCTTT,CASSDGGRTFF,TRBV25-1,TRBJ1-1,NA,large
TGTGCCAGCAGTTGGGACACCGGGGAGCTGTTTTTT,CASSWDTGELFF,TRBV27,TRBJ2-2,NA,large
TGTGCCAGTGACCCGGGAGGGGGAACTGAAGCTTTCTTT,CASDPGGGTEAFF,TRBV19,TRBJ1-1,NA,NA
TGTGCCAGCAGACGTCAGACGCTCTACGAGCAGTACTTC,CASRRQTLYEQYF,TRBV2,TRBJ2-7,NA,large
TGTGCCAGCAGTTCCGAAACCTCCGGGACGGGAGCCTACGAGCAGTACTTC,CASSSETSGTGAYEQYF,TRBV28,TRBJ2-7,NA,medium-sized
TGCAGTGCTAATTTCAGGGGGGCAGCGAACACCGGGGAGCTGTTTTTT,CSANFRGAANTGELFF,TRBV20-1,TRBJ2-2,NA,medium-sized
TGTGCCAGCAGCTTAGGCGCGGACCACTACGAGCAGTACTTC,CASSLGADHYEQYF,TRBV13,TRBJ2-7,NA,large
TGCAGCGCTGAAGAGGGAGGTTACGATGAGCAGTTCTTC,CSAEEGGYDEQFF,TRBV29-1,TRBJ2-1,NA,NA
TGTGCCAGTAGTTTCAGCGGGGGGGCCGGTAATGAGCAGTTCTTC,CASSFSGGAGNEQFF,TRBV19,TRBJ2-1,TRBD2,few